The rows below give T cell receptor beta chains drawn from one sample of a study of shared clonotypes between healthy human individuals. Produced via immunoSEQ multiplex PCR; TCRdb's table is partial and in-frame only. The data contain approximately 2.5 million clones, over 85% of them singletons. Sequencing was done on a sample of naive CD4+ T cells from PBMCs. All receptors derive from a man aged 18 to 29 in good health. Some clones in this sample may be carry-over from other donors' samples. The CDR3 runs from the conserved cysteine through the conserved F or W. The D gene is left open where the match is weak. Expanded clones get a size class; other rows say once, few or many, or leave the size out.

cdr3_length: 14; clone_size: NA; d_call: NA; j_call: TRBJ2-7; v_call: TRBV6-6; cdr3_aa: CASSYRGRSYEQYF; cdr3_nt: TGTGCCAGCAGTTACAGGGGCCGCTCCTACGAGCAGTACTTC
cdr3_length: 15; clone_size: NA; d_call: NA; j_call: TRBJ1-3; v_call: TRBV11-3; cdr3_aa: CASSLVWAGGNTIYF; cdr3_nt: TGTGCCAGCAGCTTAGTGTGGGCAGGGGGAAACACCATATATTTT
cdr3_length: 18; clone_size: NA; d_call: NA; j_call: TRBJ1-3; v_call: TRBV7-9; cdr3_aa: CASSLVLGRSVSGNTIYF; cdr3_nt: TGTGCCAGCAGCTTAGTACTCGGCAGGTCCGTATCTGGAAACACCATATATTTT
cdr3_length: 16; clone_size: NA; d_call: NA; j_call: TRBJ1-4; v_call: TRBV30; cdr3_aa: CAWSVFTGTYLTELFF; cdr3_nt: TGTGCCTGGAGCGTCTTCACCGGGACATACCTAACGGAACTGTTTTTT
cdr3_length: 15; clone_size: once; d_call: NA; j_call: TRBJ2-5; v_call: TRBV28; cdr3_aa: CASSFPTRSRETQYF; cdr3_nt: TGTGCCAGCAGTTTTCCCACTAGAAGTCGGGAGACCCAGTACTTC
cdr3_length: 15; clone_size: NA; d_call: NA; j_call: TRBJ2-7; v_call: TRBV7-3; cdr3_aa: CASSLQTGGMYEQYF; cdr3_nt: TGTGCCAGCAGCTTACAAACCGGCGGAATGTACGAGCAGTACTTC
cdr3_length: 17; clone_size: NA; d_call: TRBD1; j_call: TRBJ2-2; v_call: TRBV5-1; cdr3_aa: CASSFSPSGTGDGELFF; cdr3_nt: TGCGCCAGCAGCTTTTCCCCCTCCGGGACAGGGGACGGGGAGCTGTTTTTT
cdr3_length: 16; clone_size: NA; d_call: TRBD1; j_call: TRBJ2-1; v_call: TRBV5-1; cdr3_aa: CASTLATGNIQWEQFF; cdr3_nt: TGCGCCAGCACCCTGGCGACAGGGAATATACAATGGGAGCAGTTCTTC
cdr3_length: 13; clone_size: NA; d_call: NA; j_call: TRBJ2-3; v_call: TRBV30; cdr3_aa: CAWSVRLTDTQYF; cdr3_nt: TGTGCCTGGAGTGTTCGCCTCACAGATACGCAGTATTTT
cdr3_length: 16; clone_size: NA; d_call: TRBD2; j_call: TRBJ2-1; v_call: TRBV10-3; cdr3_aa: CAISETSGSPNNEQFF; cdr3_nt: TGTGCCATCAGTGAGACTAGCGGGAGTCCAAACAATGAGCAGTTCTTC
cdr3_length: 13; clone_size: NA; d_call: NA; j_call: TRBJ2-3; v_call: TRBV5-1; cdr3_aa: CASSAIVVDTQYF; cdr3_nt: TGCGCCAGCAGCGCCATCGTCGTGGATACGCAGTATTTT
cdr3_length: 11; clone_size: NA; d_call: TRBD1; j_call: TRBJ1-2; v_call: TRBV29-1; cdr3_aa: CSVGDSYGYTF; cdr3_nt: TGCAGCGTTGGGGACAGCTATGGCTACACCTTC
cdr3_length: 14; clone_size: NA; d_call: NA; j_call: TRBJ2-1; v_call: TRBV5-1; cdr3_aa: CASSPEGPGNEQFF; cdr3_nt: TGCGCCAGCAGCCCAGAGGGGCCGGGCAATGAGCAGTTCTTC
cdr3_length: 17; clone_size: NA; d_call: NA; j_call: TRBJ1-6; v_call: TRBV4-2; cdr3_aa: CASSQGQASSYNSPLHF; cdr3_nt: TGTGCCAGCAGCCAAGGACAGGCGAGCTCCTATAATTCACCCCTCCACTTT
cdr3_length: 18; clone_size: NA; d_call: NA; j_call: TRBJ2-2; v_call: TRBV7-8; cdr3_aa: CASSPYPPGIGWAGELFF; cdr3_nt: TGTGCCAGCAGCCCGTATCCCCCGGGTATTGGGTGGGCCGGGGAGCTGTTTTTT
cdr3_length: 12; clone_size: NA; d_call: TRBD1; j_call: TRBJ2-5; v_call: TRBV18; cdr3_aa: CASSGQGETQYF; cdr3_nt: TGTGCCAGCTCCGGACAGGGAGAGACCCAGTACTTC
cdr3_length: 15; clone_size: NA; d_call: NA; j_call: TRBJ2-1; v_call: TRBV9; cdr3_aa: CASSVAPSSYNEQFF; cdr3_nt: TGTGCCAGCAGCGTAGCCCCGAGCTCCTACAATGAGCAGTTCTTC
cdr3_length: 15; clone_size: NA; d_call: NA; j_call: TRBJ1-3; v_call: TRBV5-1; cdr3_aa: CASSLGGLPGNTIYF; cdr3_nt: TGCGCCAGCAGCTTGGGAGGTCTCCCTGGAAACACCATATATTTT
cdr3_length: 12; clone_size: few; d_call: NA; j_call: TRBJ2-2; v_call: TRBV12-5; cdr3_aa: CASAQVSGELFF; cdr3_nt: TGTGCTAGTGCCCAGGTGTCCGGGGAGCTGTTTTTT
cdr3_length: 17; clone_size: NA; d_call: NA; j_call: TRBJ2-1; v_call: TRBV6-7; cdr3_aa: CASSLYIRDVSYNEQFF; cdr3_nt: TGTGCCAGCAGCCTCTACATCCGGGACGTTTCCTACAATGAGCAGTTCTTC
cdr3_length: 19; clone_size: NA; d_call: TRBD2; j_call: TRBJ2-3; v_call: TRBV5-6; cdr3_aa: CASSWGLAGALTSTDTQYF; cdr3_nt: TGTGCCAGCAGCTGGGGACTAGCGGGAGCCCTGACTAGCACAGATACGCAGTATTTT
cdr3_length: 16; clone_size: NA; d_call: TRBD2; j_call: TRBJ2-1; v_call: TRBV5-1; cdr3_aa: CASSLGGGSSYNEQFF; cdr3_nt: TGCGCCAGCAGCTTGGGAGGCGGGAGCTCCTACAATGAGCAGTTCTTC
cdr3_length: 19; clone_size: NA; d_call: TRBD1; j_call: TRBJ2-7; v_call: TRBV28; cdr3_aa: CASSPYYKPTGGHSYEQYF; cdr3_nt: TGTGCCAGCAGTCCGTACTACAAACCGACAGGGGGCCACTCCTACGAGCAGTACTTC
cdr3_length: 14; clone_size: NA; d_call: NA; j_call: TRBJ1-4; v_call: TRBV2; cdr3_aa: CASGGQALNEKLFF; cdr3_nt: TGTGCCAGCGGGGGGCAGGCATTAAATGAAAAACTGTTTTTT
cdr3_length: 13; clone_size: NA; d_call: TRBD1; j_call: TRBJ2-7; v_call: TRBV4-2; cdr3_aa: CASSQGQGDEQYF; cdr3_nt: TGTGCCAGCAGCCAGGGACAGGGAGACGAGCAGTACTTC
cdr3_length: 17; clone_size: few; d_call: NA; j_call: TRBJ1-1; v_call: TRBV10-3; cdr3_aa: CAIKRGQGRMEDTEAFF; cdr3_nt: TGTGCCATCAAAAGAGGGCAGGGGAGAATGGAGGACACTGAAGCTTTCTTT
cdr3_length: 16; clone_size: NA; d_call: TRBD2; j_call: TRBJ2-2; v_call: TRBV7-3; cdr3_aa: CASSLSAGGITGELFF; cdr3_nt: TGTGCCAGCAGCTTATCGGCGGGAGGTATCACCGGGGAGCTGTTTTTT
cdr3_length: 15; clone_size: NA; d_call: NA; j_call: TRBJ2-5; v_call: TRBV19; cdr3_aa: CASTSRGTTQETQYF; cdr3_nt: TGTGCCAGTACTTCCCGCGGGACAACGCAAGAGACCCAGTACTTC
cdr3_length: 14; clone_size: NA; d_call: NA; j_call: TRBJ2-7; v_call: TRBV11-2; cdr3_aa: CASSLARVPYEQYF; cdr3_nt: TGTGCCAGCAGCTTAGCAAGGGTTCCCTACGAGCAGTACTTC
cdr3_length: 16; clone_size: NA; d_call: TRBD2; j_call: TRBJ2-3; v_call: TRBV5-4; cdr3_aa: CASSFRAGGPTDTQYF; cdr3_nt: TGTGCCAGCAGCTTCCGAGCGGGAGGGCCAACAGATACGCAGTATTTT
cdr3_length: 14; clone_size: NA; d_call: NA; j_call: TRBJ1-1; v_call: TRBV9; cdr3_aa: CASSVGAMNTEAFF; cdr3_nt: TGTGCCAGCAGCGTAGGGGCAATGAACACTGAAGCTTTCTTT
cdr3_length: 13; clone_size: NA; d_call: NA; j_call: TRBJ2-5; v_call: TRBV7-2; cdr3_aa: CASSSTSIETQYF; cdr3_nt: TGTGCCAGCAGCTCTACTAGTATAGAGACCCAGTACTTC
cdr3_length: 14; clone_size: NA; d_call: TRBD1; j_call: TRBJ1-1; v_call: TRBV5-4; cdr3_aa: CASSRRTGGDEAFF; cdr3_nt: TGTGCCAGCAGCAGAAGGACAGGGGGGGATGAAGCTTTCTTT
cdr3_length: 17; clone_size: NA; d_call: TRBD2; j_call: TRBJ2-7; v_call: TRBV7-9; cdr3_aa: CASSSGLAGVGPYEQYF; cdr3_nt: TGTGCCAGCAGCTCGGGACTAGCGGGAGTGGGCCCCTACGAGCAGTACTTC
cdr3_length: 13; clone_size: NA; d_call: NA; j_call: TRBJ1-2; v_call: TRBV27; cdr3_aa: CASGGARGYGYTF; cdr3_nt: TGTGCCAGCGGGGGGGCGCGGGGCTATGGCTACACCTTC
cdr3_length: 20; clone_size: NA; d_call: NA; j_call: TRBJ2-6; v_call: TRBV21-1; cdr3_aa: CASSKVLQGPPSSGANVLTF; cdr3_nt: TGTGCCAGCAGCAAAGTGCTACAGGGGCCACCTAGCTCTGGGGCCAACGTCCTGACTTTC
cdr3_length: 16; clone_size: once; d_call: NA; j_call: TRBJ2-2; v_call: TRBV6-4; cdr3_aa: CASPSDTKRNSGELFF; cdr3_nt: TGTGCCAGCCCCTCTGACACTAAAAGGAACAGCGGGGAGCTGTTTTTT
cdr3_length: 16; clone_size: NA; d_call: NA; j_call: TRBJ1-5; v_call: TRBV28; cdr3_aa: CASSFVKRGSNQPQHF; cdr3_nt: TGTGCCAGCAGTTTTGTGAAAAGGGGTAGCAATCAGCCCCAGCATTTT
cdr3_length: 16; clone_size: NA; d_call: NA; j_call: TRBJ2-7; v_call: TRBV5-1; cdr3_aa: CASTIRLGASSYEQYF; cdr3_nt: TGCGCCAGCACCATCCGCCTGGGGGCTAGCTCCTACGAGCAGTACTTC
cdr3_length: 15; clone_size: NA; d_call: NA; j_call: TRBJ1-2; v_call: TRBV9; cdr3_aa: CASSVAVTQLYGYTF; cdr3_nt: TGTGCCAGCAGCGTAGCGGTAACCCAACTATATGGCTACACCTTC
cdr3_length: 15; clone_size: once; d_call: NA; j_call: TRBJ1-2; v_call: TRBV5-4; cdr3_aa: CASSLDRGSIFGYTF; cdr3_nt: TGTGCCAGCAGCTTGGATAGGGGAAGCATCTTTGGCTACACCTTC
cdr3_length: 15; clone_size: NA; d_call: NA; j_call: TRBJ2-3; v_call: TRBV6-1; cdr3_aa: CASSWGGGGPDTQYF; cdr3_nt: TGTGCCAGCAGTTGGGGGGGAGGGGGCCCAGATACGCAGTATTTT
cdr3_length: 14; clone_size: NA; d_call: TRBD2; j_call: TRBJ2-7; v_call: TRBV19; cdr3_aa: CASSVSGLAGEQYF; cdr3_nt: TGTGCCAGTAGTGTATCGGGACTAGCGGGCGAGCAGTACTTC
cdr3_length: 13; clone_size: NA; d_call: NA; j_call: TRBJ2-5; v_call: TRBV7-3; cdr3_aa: CASSLTGLETQYF; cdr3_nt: TGTGCCAGCAGCTTAACCGGACTAGAGACCCAGTACTTC
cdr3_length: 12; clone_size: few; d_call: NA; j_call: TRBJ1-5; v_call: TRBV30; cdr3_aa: CAWSGGNQPQHF; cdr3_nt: TGTGCCTGGAGTGGGGGGAATCAGCCCCAGCATTTT
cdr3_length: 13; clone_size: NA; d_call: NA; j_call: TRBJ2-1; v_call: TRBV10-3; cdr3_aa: CAISPRLDNEQFF; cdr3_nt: TGTGCCATCAGTCCAAGACTGGACAATGAGCAGTTCTTC
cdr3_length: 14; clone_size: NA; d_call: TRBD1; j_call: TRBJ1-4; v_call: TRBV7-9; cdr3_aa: CASSRGQGNEKLFF; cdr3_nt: TGTGCCAGCAGCCGGGGACAGGGGAATGAAAAACTGTTTTTT
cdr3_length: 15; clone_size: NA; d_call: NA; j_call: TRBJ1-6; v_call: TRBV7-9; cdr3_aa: CASSLDGGHNSPLHF; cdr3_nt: TGTGCCAGCAGCTTAGATGGGGGGCATAATTCACCCCTCCACTTT
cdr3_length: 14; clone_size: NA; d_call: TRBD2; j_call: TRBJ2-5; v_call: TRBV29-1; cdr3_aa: CSGRSGRAPETQYF; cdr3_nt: TGCAGCGGCCGAAGCGGGAGGGCCCCGGAGACCCAGTACTTC